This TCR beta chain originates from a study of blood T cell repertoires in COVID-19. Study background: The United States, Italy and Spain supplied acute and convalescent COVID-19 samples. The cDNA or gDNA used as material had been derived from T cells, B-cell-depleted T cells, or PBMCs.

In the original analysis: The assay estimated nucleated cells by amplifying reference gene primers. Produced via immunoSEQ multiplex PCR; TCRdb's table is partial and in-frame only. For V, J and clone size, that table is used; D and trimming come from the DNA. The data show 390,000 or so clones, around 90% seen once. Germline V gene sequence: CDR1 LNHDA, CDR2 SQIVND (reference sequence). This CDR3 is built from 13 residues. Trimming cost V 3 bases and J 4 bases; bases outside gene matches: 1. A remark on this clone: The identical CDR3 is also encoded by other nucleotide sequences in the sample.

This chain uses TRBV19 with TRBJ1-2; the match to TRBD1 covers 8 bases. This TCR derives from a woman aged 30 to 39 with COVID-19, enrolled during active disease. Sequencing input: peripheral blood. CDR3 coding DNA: TGTGCCAGTAGTATCAGGGGGCCCTATGGCTACACCTTC. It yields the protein CASSIRGPYGYTF.